This T cell receptor beta chain was captured in a study of T cell changes during pregnancy in multiple sclerosis. The germline V gene has CDR1 SEHNR and CDR2 FQNEAQ (reference sequence). This CDR3 region has 14 residues. The V gene lost 1 base and the J gene lost 3 bases, with 9 bases spanning the gap. Clones were read by immunoSEQ multiplex PCR, and TCRdb kept only the in-frame ones, dropping some. The data contain about 32,000 clones, approximately 89% of them seen just once; the ten biggest clones take up over 9.5%. The chain combines TRBV7-9 with TRBJ2-5; perhaps TRBD2 as D (5 bases). Sample: CD8+ T cells from peripheral blood mononuclear cells, taken in the second trimester of pregnancy. The TCR originated in a female donor with multiple sclerosis, enrolled in a pregnancy study. CDR3 protein: CASSLGSAKETQYF. The CDR3 bases are TGTGCCAGCAGCTTAGGTAGCGCTAAAGAGACCCAGTACTTC.